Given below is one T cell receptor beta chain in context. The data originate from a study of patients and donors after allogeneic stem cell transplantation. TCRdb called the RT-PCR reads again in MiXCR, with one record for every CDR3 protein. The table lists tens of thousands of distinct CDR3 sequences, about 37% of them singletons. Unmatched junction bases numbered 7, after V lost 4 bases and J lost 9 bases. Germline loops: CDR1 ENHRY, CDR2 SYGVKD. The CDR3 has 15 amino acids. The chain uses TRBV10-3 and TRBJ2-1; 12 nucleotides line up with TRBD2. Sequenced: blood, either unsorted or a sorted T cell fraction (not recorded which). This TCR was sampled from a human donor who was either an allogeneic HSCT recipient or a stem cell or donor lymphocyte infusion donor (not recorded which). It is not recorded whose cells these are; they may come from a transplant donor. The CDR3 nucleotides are TGTGCCATCAGTGGGACTAGCGGGGCTGTCGGTGAGCAGTTCTTC. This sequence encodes CAISGTSGAVGEQFF.